A single sample gave rise to the 25 T cell receptor beta chains below, sequenced in a study of blood T cell repertoires in COVID-19. Assay: immunoSEQ multiplex PCR; the TCRdb copy retains only in-frame clones and omits some. The sample contains approximately 97,000 clones, almost 90% of which appear only once. Sequences were obtained from peripheral blood. These receptors originate from a man aged 45-65 years with COVID-19, enrolled during active disease.

The rearrangement joins TRBV2 to TRBJ2-1; D gene unclear. V shed 4 bases and J shed 1 base, with 2 bases lying between them. The germline V gene encodes CDR1 SNHLY and CDR2 FYNNEI. The CDR3 covers 12 residues. Here the CDR3 reads CASSASYNEQFF. The CDR3 nucleotides are TGTGCCAGCAGTGCTTCCTACAATGAGCAGTTCTTC.

The chain carries TRBV7-8 and TRBJ1-3, with D hard to call. The ends were cut back, 5 bases at V and 0 bases at J, with 14 bases in the middle. The V gene's germline CDR1 is SGHVS and CDR2 FQNEAQ. The CDR3 contains 16 residues. The CDR3 DNA is TGTGCCAGCAGCCATCCCAGACTCGGCTCTGGAAACACCATATATTTT. It specifies CASSHPRLGSGNTIYF.

The chain is built from TRBV9 and TRBJ2-1; 10 nucleotides align to TRBD2. CDR3 size: 17 residues. Germline V gene lookup returns CDR1 SGDLS and CDR2 YYNGEE. The ends lost 0 bases at V and 7 bases at J; junction bases unmatched: 10. The CDR3 here is CASSVAPAGGRLNEQFF. CDR3 nucleotides: TGTGCCAGCAGCGTAGCCCCAGCGGGGGGGCGATTGAATGAGCAGTTCTTC.

This sequence joins TRBV7-2 and TRBJ1-1, with 8 bases aligning to TRBD1. Unmatched junction bases numbered 2, after V lost 5 bases and J lost 0 bases. There are 14 residues in the CDR3. The germline CDR1 and CDR2 sequences are SGHTA and FQGNSA. This CDR3 reads CASSPDRVNTEAFF. The CDR3 nucleotides are TGTGCCAGCAGCCCGGACAGGGTGAACACTGAAGCTTTCTTT.

The chain couples TRBV15 to TRBJ1-2; 10 positions match TRBD1. The V and J ends lost 0 bases and 8 bases, in that order; junction bases with no gene match: 6. Germline V lookup: CDR1 LNHNV, CDR2 YYDKDF (reference sequence). The CDR3 has 15 amino acids. The DNA for the CDR3 is TGTGCCACCAGCAGAGAGACCGGGACAGGGGTCGGCTACACCTTC. Translated, it gives CATSRETGTGVGYTF. The full variable domain, its missing parts supplied by reference TRBV15 and TRBJ1-2, is DAMVIQNPRYQVTQFGKPVTLSCSQTLNHNVMYWYQQKSSQAPKLLFHYYDKDFNNEADTPDNFQSRRPNTSFCFLDIRSPGLGDTAMYLCATSRETGTGVGYTFGSGTRLTVV.

The rearrangement joins TRBV7-9 to TRBJ2-7, with D possibly TRBD2 on 6 matching bases. The CDR3 has 12 amino acids. Germline V gene data show CDR1 as SEHNR and CDR2 as FQNEAQ (reference sequence). V shed 4 bases and J shed 6 bases, with 10 bases lying between them. The DNA for the CDR3 is TGTGCCAGCAGCTCGGGCGGGGCCGAGCAGTACTTC. This translates into CASSSGGAEQYF.

This clone was observed a single time. The genes are TRBV6-5 and TRBJ2-7; TRBD1 might be the D (5 bases). The CDR3 loop spans 12 amino acids. The ends were cut back, 6 bases at V and 5 bases at J, with 11 bases in the middle. In germline, CDR1 is MNHEY, CDR2 SVGAGI. The CDR3: CASSPMGHEQYF. DNA for the CDR3: TGTGCCAGCAGCCCAATGGGGCACGAGCAGTACTTC.

The gene calls are TRBV19 and TRBJ1-2; no reliable D call. Trimming took 2 bases from V and 8 from J, leaving 9 bases between them. The CDR3 runs to 12 residues. Germline V lookup: CDR1 LNHDA, CDR2 SQIVND (reference sequence). As DNA, the CDR3 is TGTGCCAGTAGTATAACGGGATCCGGCTACACCTTC. It yields the protein CASSITGSGYTF.

This clone has more than one count but fewer than ten. The rearrangement joins TRBV10-2 to TRBJ1-2; 9 nucleotides align to TRBD1. Germline loops: CDR1 WSHSY, CDR2 SAAADI. The CDR3 extends over 14 amino acids. V dropped 3 bases and J dropped 4; count of bases not matched to a gene: 3. The CDR3 here is CASSDSGQGYGYTF. For the CDR3, the DNA is TGCGCCAGCAGTGATTCGGGACAGGGCTATGGCTACACCTTC.

CDR3 DNA: TGTGCCAGCAGTCGCGACAGGGGGAACACCGGGGAGCTGTTTTTT. Its protein is CASSRDRGNTGELFF. This sequence joins TRBV6-5 and TRBJ2-2, with TRBD1 matching over 8 bases. The V segment lost 5 bases and the J segment 1 base; nucleotides outside the gene matches: 3. This CDR3 contains 15 residues. CDR1 MNHEY and CDR2 SVGAGI come from the germline V gene.

The rearrangement joins TRBV10-3 to TRBJ1-6; 7 bases align to TRBD1. The germline V gene has CDR1 ENHRY and CDR2 SYGVKD. V lost 0 bases to trimming and J lost 10 bases; unmatched junction nucleotides: 6. The CDR3 is made up of 15 amino acids. The CDR3 reads CAISESEQGNSPLHF. In nucleotides, the CDR3 is TGTGCCATCAGTGAGTCAGAACAGGGGAACTCACCCCTCCACTTT.

This clone showed up just once. CDR3 protein: CSARYEQYF. The DNA for the CDR3 is TGCAGTGCCCGCTACGAGCAGTACTTC. The chain uses TRBV20-1 and TRBJ2-7; D remains ambiguous. The germline CDR1 and CDR2 sequences are DFQATT and SNEGSKA (reference sequence). The CDR3 covers 9 residues. Between the trimmed V and J ends, which lost 6 bases and 3 bases, there was a span of 3 bases.

In its sample, this clone was seen a few times. This chain connects TRBV5-5 to TRBJ2-5; tentative D call: TRBD1 (5 bases). Trimming cost V 2 bases and J 1 base, with 12 bases left between them. This CDR3 comprises 15 residues. Germline V gene sequence: CDR1 SGHKS, CDR2 YYEKEE (reference sequence). This CDR3 reads CASSFDGASQETQYF. CDR3 bases: TGTGCCAGCAGCTTCGATGGGGCGAGCCAAGAGACCCAGTACTTC.

The chain employs TRBV19 and TRBJ1-2, with D unclear. The CDR3 consists of 14 residues. CDR1 and CDR2 from the germline V gene are LNHDA and SQIVND (reference sequence). V was shortened by 6 bases and J by 2 bases, with 13 bases between the two germline ends. CDR3 bases: TGTGCCAGTAGCGTCTCGCCGGTCAACTATGGCTACACCTTC. The encoded protein is CASSVSPVNYGYTF.

CDR3 in amino acids: CASRASYEQYF. The CDR3 bases are TGTGCCAGCAGAGCCTCCTACGAGCAGTACTTC. The chain uses TRBV2 and TRBJ2-7; D ambiguous. CDR1 and CDR2 (germline): SNHLY, FYNNEI. Trimming pared 6 bases from V and 0 bases from J, leaving 3 bases between. The CDR3 totals 11 residues.

V and J are TRBV30 and TRBJ1-6; 7 bases map to TRBD1. Germline V gene data show CDR1 as GTSNPN and CDR2 as SVGIG (reference sequence). The CDR3 has 17 amino acids. V lost 6 bases and J lost 0; bases outside the gene matches: 11. CDR3: CACPGGDHSSYNSPLHF. In DNA, the CDR3 is TGTGCCTGCCCAGGGGGAGACCATAGCTCCTATAATTCACCCCTCCACTTT.

This clone came up once. The chain carries TRBV5-6 and TRBJ2-2; unclear D gene. V gave up 2 bases and J gave up 7 bases, with 9 bases separating them. The CDR3 is 13 amino acids. Germline lookup yields CDR1 SGHDT and CDR2 YYEEEE. This CDR3 is CASSLRGHGELFF. CDR3 DNA: TGTGCCAGCAGCTTACGAGGTCACGGGGAGCTGTTTTTT.

This chain uses TRBV11-2 with TRBJ2-3, with 7 bases matching TRBD2. This CDR3 contains 14 residues. Germline V gene data show CDR1 as SGHAT and CDR2 as FQNNGV. Unmatched junction bases numbered 2, after V lost 5 bases and J lost 0 bases. The CDR3 DNA reads as TGTGCCAGCAGCACGCGGGGGAGCACAGATACGCAGTATTTT. Amino acids: CASSTRGSTDTQYF.

This clone showed up just once. This chain joins TRBV3-1 (or the pseudogene TRBV3-2) and TRBJ1-2; 8 positions agree with TRBD1. The V and J ends lost 4 bases and 4 bases, in that order; junction bases with no gene match: 8. This CDR3 comprises 15 residues. The V gene's germline CDR1 is LGHDT and CDR2 YNNKEL (reference sequence). The CDR3 sequence: CASSPTTGASYGYTF. CDR3 DNA sequence: TGTGCCAGCAGCCCGACGACAGGGGCGAGCTATGGCTACACCTTC.

V gene TRBV18 combines with J gene TRBJ2-1; no firm D call. This CDR3 is built from 12 residues. Trimming shortened V by 4 bases and J by 9 bases, and 10 bases separated the two germline ends. CDR1 is KGHSH, CDR2 LQKENI, per germline. DNA for the CDR3: TGTGCCAGCTCACTACCGGGCCTTGAGCAGTTCTTC. Amino acids: CASSLPGLEQFF.

The table lists this clone with a count of one. The gene calls are TRBV19 and TRBJ1-2, with D maybe TRBD1 (6 bases). The V end was cut by 4 bases, the J end by 3 bases, with 9 bases between. The CDR3 covers 13 residues. Germline lookup yields CDR1 LNHDA and CDR2 SQIVND (reference sequence). The CDR3 DNA reads as TGTGCCAGTAGTACAGGGGCGGACTATGGCTACACCTTC. Protein product: CASSTGADYGYTF.

This clone was counted a single time. The CDR3 sequence: CASSLGTPNTEAFF. The CDR3 nucleotides read TGTGCCAGCAGCTTAGGGACACCGAACACTGAAGCTTTCTTT. The gene calls are TRBV11-1 and TRBJ1-1, with D maybe TRBD1 (5 bases). The CDR3 totals 14 residues. CDR1 and CDR2 (germline): SGHAT, FQDESV (reference sequence). V shed 1 base and J shed 1 base, with 7 bases lying between them.

The V and J genes are TRBV3-1 (or the pseudogene TRBV3-2) and TRBJ1-2; 7 nucleotides agree with TRBD1. The germline V gene has CDR1 LGHDT and CDR2 YNNKEL (reference sequence). V was clipped by 3 bases and J by 3 bases; unmatched bases: 4. The CDR3 length is 14 residues. CDR3 nucleotides: TGTGCCAGCAGCCAGAGGGACAGATACTATGGCTACACCTTC. It specifies CASSQRDRYYGYTF.

This chain connects TRBV11-2 to TRBJ1-1; TRBD1 matches 7 bases. Germline V gene data show CDR1 as SGHAT and CDR2 as FQNNGV. V lost 5 bases, J lost 0 bases, and 6 bases stayed unmatched. This CDR3 region has 15 residues. In DNA, the CDR3 is TGTGCCAGCAGCATGACAGGGCCCATGAACACTGAAGCTTTCTTT. Its translation: CASSMTGPMNTEAFF.

The genes are TRBV5-6 and TRBJ2-7; TRBD1 aligns across 12 bases. Trimming cost V 4 bases and J 2 bases; bases outside gene matches: 4. CDR1 and CDR2 (germline): SGHDT, YYEEEE. The CDR3 is made up of 15 amino acids. In nucleotides, the CDR3 is TGTGCCAGCAGCCGACGGGACAGGGGGCCCTACGAGCAGTACTTC. Translation: CASSRRDRGPYEQYF. Supplemented by reference TRBV5-6 and TRBJ2-7, the full variable domain reads DAGVTQSPTHLIKTRGQQVTLRCSPKSGHDTVSWYQQALGQGPQFIFQYYEEEERQRGNFPDRFSGHQFPNYSSELNVNALLLGDSALYLCASSRRDRGPYEQYFGPGTRLTVT.